The rows below give T cell receptor beta chains drawn from one sample of a study of technical replicates of blood from a few donors. The protocol was immunoSEQ multiplex PCR, while the TCRdb copy is restricted to in-frame clones and leaves out a portion. Here the sample spans 50,000 to 65,000 clones, 80% to 95% being singletons. Source material: PBMCs. The receptors shown here come from a human donor in good health. Some clones in this sample may be carry-over from other donors' samples. Each CDR3 is given without its conserved first and last residue. Not every row has a clone size; where given, it reads once, few, many or a size class.

clone_size v_call cdr3_aa
. TRBV5-1 ASSLSGISTDTQY
once TRBV2 ASSEAANLQY
. TRBV6-5 ASSYYLAGGPYEQY
once TRBV7-7 ASSSGLAGETQY
. TRBV19 ASSPQGGAGGELF
few TRBV7-9 ASSPGQGYMVRNSPLH
. TRBV6-1 ASSETLGGKRETQY
few TRBV29-1 SVEATGGSYNEQF
. TRBV2 ASTGERNTEAF
. TRBV6-5 ASRDPNQGNYGYT
. TRBV7-8 ASDDGSYEQY
. TRBV7-8 ASSSGGNEQF
. TRBV7-2 ASSLRQGYNSPLH
once TRBV11-2 ASSLDVVAGSPYEQY
. TRBV5-1 ASTWTSGRSEQF
. TRBV5-4 ASSLGWGPLSGANVLT
few TRBV15 ATSREVVGLYNEQF
. TRBV6-1 ASSEAGAGGSGDT
. TRBV7-2 ASSLVQAGQGARGYT
. TRBV9 ASRPGLKYQETQY
. TRBV7-2 ASSLGGPDTQY
. TRBV6-7 ASSYSPLEGRLLRYGYT
. TRBV27 ASSWGQGENEQF
. TRBV5-4 ATKTANSPLH
. TRBV9 ASSPPSLNEQF
. TRBV2 ASSVLAIGQY
. TRBV5-4 ASSFYLETQY
. TRBV6-6 ASSYSGLGSYGYT
. TRBV5-1 ARRQGCTDTQY
. TRBV4-1 ASSRTSTGAYEQY
once TRBV6-6 ASSQDSTYEQY
. TRBV28 ASSSGVQPQH
. TRBV30 AWSVLSGLSGTQY
. TRBV4-2 ASSQETGSSYEQY
. TRBV18 ASSTTQGINTEAF
. TRBV6-5 ASSFGGEQF
. TRBV4-1 ASSQPPAAGTGELF
. TRBV23-1 ASSPRSSGVDEQF
. TRBV2 ASKTDHSGNTIY
. TRBV7-6 ASSLGTDRVITNEKLF
. TRBV7-2 ASSFGTGGYEQY
once TRBV5-1 ASSLEGQGASGELF
. TRBV6-1 ASSKTGDSYEQY
. TRBV19 AAGRGMNTGELF
. TRBV18 ASSPQEGMGTEAF
. TRBV7-2 ASSLDGASSYNEQF
. TRBV18 ASSPVILAGGFAAGELF
. TRBV2 ASREQEGLNEQF
. TRBV28 ASSFSGAGVAYEQY
. TRBV19 ASSMARSYSNQPQH
. TRBV5-5 ASSFEGGQPQH